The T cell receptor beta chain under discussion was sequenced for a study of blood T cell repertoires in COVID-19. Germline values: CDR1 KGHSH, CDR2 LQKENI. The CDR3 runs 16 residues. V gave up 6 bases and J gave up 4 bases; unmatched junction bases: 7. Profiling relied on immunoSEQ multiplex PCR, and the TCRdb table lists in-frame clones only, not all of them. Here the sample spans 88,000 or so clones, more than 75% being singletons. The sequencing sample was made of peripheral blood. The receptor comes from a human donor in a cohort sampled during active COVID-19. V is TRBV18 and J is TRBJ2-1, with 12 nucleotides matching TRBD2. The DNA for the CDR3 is TGTGCCAGCTCCCTCGGACTAGCGGGGAATTACAATGAGCAGTTCTTC. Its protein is CASSLGLAGNYNEQFF.